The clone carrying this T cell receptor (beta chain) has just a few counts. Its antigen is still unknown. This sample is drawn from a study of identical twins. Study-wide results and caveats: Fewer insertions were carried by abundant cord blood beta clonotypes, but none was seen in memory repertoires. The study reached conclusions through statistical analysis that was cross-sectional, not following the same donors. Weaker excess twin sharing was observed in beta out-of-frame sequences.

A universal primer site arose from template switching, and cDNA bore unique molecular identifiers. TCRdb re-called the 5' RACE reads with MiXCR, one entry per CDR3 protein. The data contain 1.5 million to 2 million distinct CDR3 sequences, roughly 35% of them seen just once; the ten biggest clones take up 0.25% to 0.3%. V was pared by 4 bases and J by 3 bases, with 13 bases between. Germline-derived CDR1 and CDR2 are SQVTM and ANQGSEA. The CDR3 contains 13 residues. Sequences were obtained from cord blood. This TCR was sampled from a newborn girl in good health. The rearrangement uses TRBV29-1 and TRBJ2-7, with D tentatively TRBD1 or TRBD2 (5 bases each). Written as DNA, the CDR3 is TGCAGCGTTGGGAAAGTGGGGGACTACGAGCAGTACTTC. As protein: CSVGKVGDYEQYF.